This is a list of T cell receptor beta chains from one sample in a study of cytomegalovirus exposure and HLA in healthy donors. The protocol was immunoSEQ multiplex PCR, while the TCRdb copy is restricted to in-frame clones and leaves out a portion. Among around 170,000 clones listed, approximately 78% were seen once. Material for sequencing was PBMCs. All receptors come from a young woman in good health and CMV-seronegative. Each CDR3 is given without its conserved first and last residue.

TRBJ2-5	12	TRBV5-1	ASSLVEGQETQY
TRBJ1-4	13	TRBV6-6	ASSYGGTSSEKLF
TRBJ2-5	14	TRBV11-3	ASSLSFTGAGETQY
TRBJ2-7	12	TRBV6-5	ASSYGEGYYEQY
TRBJ2-7	12	TRBV5-1	ASRTGQGIDEQY
TRBJ2-5	12	TRBV7-7	ASSLRLAGETQY
TRBJ2-2	14	TRBV5-1	ASSLTSGANTGELF
TRBJ2-7	12	TRBV5-6	ASSLLAGGGEQY
TRBJ2-1	14	TRBV12-5	ASGLVSGSTYNEQF
TRBJ1-4	12	TRBV10-1	ASSSGNYNEKLF
TRBJ2-7	13	TRBV6-5	ASSYLGTASYEQY
TRBJ2-7	11	TRBV2	ASLAGNSYEQY
TRBJ2-1	12	TRBV25-1	ASSLGGAGNEQF
TRBJ1-2	12	TRBV23-1	ASSQPGHYYGYT
TRBJ1-1	13	TRBV4-1	ASSHSGQLNTEAF
TRBJ2-7	14	TRBV7-2	ASSFGLAGKSYEQY
TRBJ2-5	13	TRBV5-1	ASRPLAGGRETQY
TRBJ1-2	13	TRBV11-2	ASSQPGQGSVGYT
TRBJ2-7	13	TRBV18	ASSPFGTAPYEQY
TRBJ1-1	10	TRBV28	ASRTGHTEAF
TRBJ1-2	12	TRBV6-5	ASSYSGTGSGYT
TRBJ2-2	13	TRBV6-6	ASSYSRTGTGELF
TRBJ2-3	12	TRBV6-5	ASSYGLPTDTQY
TRBJ2-3	14	TRBV10-2	ASGSPASGRVDTQY
TRBJ2-1	17	TRBV4-1	ASSRTGTSGRVGVGEQF
TRBJ1-5	11	TRBV7-8	ASSFQTDQPQH
TRBJ1-2	12	TRBV6-5	ASSSGAPLGGYT
TRBJ2-3	13	TRBV7-2	ASSRGGVLSDTQY
TRBJ2-5	12	TRBV11-2	ASTLQGTQETQY
TRBJ1-3	13	TRBV6-5	ASRPQGASGNTIY
TRBJ2-1	12	TRBV7-8	ASSSGTSYNEQF
TRBJ2-1	11	TRBV6-5	ASTQGLAGEQF
TRBJ2-2	14	TRBV19	ASTGPGRTRTGELF
TRBJ1-5	9	TRBV6-1	ASRSVGHQH
TRBJ1-2	11	TRBV19	ASSPQGLYGYT
TRBJ2-5	11	TRBV21-1	ASSKGLEPGKY
TRBJ1-3	14	TRBV28	ASSWTGRSSGNTIY
TRBJ1-6	12	TRBV19	ASTLTGHNSPLH
TRBJ1-4	15	TRBV4-1	ASSLVPHGTGFEKLF
TRBJ2-3	12	TRBV6-4	ASSEGGPPDTQY
TRBJ1-6	13	TRBV19	ASSVGGIYNSPLH
TRBJ1-1	14	TRBV18	ASSPQGADLNTEAF
TRBJ1-6	12	TRBV6-5	ASSFHLGGSPLH
TRBJ2-3	14	TRBV11-2	ASSPGLALSTDTQY
TRBJ2-7	12	TRBV5-1	ASSSPGGTYEQY
TRBJ2-7	14	TRBV7-9	ASSLTPRDRVYEQY
NA	11	TRBV7-8	ASRPMGPYEQY
TRBJ1-5	14	TRBV15	ATSRDPRGLEQPQH
TRBJ2-3	13	TRBV2	ASSEGRQGADTQY
TRBJ2-5	12	TRBV28	ASSRGQGRETQY